The TCR beta chain under discussion was sequenced for a study of Graves' ophthalmopathy and Graves' hyperthyroidism. Amplified TCR beta CDR3 regions were obtained using RNA transcripts as template. The workflow started with a first-round RT-PCR run with HTBI primers and then moved on to a second-round multiplex PCR. MiXCR, run by TCRdb on the multiplex PCR reads, gives a single entry per CDR3 protein. The data contain under 250,000 distinct CDR3 sequences, about 22% of them singletons. Patients were diagnosed from clinical symptoms, serum thyroxine, TRAb, thyroid ultrasound and orbital computed tomography. Overall study findings and caveats: The model forecast ophthalmopathy progression, reaching over 70% sensitivity and about 75% specificity. Built on 13 signatures, a model told ophthalmopathy apart from stable hyperthyroidism with over 85% sensitivity and 70% to 82% specificity. Blood contained most expanded thyroid clonotypes exceeding 0.001 frequency.

Details on this clonotype: Its cognate antigen is unknown.

There are 14 residues in the CDR3. Between the trimmed V and J ends, which lost 4 bases and 2 bases, there was a span of 11 bases. CDR1 SGHTS and CDR2 YDEGEE come from the germline V gene. This sequence was found in a woman aged 50 to 65 with Graves' ophthalmopathy. Sequencing input: peripheral blood. The chain is built from TRBV5-8 and TRBJ2-3; the D gene is possibly TRBD2 (6 bases). CDR3 loop: CASSRDFYTDTQYF. DNA for the CDR3: TGTGCCAGCAGCCGGGACTTTTACACAGATACGCAGTATTTT.